These 12 T cell receptor beta chains share one sample of origin, sequenced in a study of T cell responses to AZD1222 COVID-19 vaccine (dated by TCRdb to about 2021). The sample's time point, from its label and the paper: baseline before first vaccination. Library method: the immunoSEQ multiplex PCR assay. In its TCRdb copy, this immuneACCESS table keeps in-frame sequences only and misses some clones. Where compared with another copy, unresolved V genes explain less than half of these, and the others have no known cause. The sample profile shows approximately 110,000 clones; 85% to 90% of them were found once. Around 9.1% of the sample lies in the top ten. The sequenced sample was peripheral blood, obtained on day 0 of AZD1222 vaccination. These receptors were taken from an adult in good health.

The chain combines TRBV7-3 with TRBJ2-3, with 7 bases matching TRBD2. Germline lookup yields CDR1 SGHTA and CDR2 FQGTGA. The trim removed 5 bases at V and 3 bases at J, leaving 17 bases unmatched. The CDR3 length is 18 residues. CDR3 amino acids: CASSRNGFAAGATDTQYF. For the CDR3, the DNA is TGTGCCAGCAGCCGAAATGGGTTTGCGGCGGGAGCGACAGATACGCAGTATTTT.

The V and J genes are TRBV21-1 and TRBJ1-6; TRBD1 is the table's D call and was not checked against the DNA. TRBV21-1 constitutes a pseudogene. This CDR3 is built from 18 residues. CDR3 residues: CASSKGPGTGSYNSPLHF. The CDR3 nucleotides are TGTGCCAGCAGCAAAGGCCCCGGGACAGGCTCCTATAATTCACCCCTCCACTTT.

J is TRBJ2-2 and V is TRBV27; TRBD2 matches at 10 bases. The CDR3 is 15 amino acids. The ends lost 6 bases at V and 8 bases at J; junction bases unmatched: 9. CDR1 and CDR2 from the germline V gene are MNHEY and SMNVEV (reference sequence). CDR3 amino acids: CASSLQREGRGELFF. Here the CDR3 DNA reads TGTGCCAGCAGCTTACAGCGGGAGGGCCGAGGGGAGCTGTTTTTT.

The V call is TRBV27, the J call TRBJ1-5; TRBD1 matches at 7 bases. This CDR3 spans 13 amino acids. Germline V gene data show CDR1 as MNHEY and CDR2 as SMNVEV (reference sequence). J was trimmed by 9 bases and V by 6 bases; bases with no gene match: 8. The CDR3 loop reads CASSFRGLGPQHF. The DNA of the CDR3 is TGTGCCAGCAGCTTCAGGGGGTTGGGGCCCCAGCATTTT.

This clone was seen only once. The V gene is TRBV11-2, the J gene TRBJ2-2; D gene uncertain. Per the germline V gene, CDR1 is SGHAT and CDR2 is FQNNGV. Trimming shortened V by 2 bases and J by 6 bases, and 10 bases separated the two germline ends. CDR3 length: 14 amino acids. The CDR3 protein is CASSLNLGSGELFF. In nucleotides, the CDR3 is TGTGCCAGCAGCTTAAATCTGGGCTCCGGGGAGCTGTTTTTT. The full variable domain, its missing parts supplied by reference TRBV11-2 and TRBJ2-2, is EAGVAQSPRYKIIEKRQSVAFWCNPISGHATLYWYQQILGQGPKLLIQFQNNGVVDDSQLPKDRFSAERLKGVDSTLKIQPAKLEDSAVYLCASSLNLGSGELFFGEGSRLTVL.

V and J are TRBV5-5 and TRBJ2-5, with D possibly TRBD1 on 6 matching bases. CDR1 is SGHKS, CDR2 YYEKEE, per germline (reference sequence). With 4 bases removed from V and 2 bases from J, the gap between germline ends came to 18 bases. The CDR3 spans 16 residues. The CDR3 bases are TGTGCCAGCAGCGACACAGGGATGGTTGGGCAAGAGACCCAGTACTTC. Translated: CASSDTGMVGQETQYF.

V usage is TRBV6-5 and J usage is TRBJ1-1; TRBD1 aligns across 8 bases. The CDR3 is made up of 12 amino acids. J gave up 2 bases and V 10 bases, and 3 bases lay outside the gene matches. Looked up from germline, CDR1 is MNHEY and CDR2 is SVGAGI. The CDR3 DNA is TGTGCCACCGGACAGGGTAACACTGAAGCTTTCTTT. It yields the protein CATGQGNTEAFF.

The chain links TRBV9 to TRBJ1-2, with 10 positions matching TRBD1. Germline V lookup: CDR1 SGDLS, CDR2 YYNGEE. The trim removed 4 bases at V and 6 bases at J, leaving 6 bases unmatched. The length of the CDR3 is 14 residues. The CDR3, as DNA: TGTGCCAGCAGCCAGGTCGGGACAGGGGATGGCTACACCTTC. It codes for CASSQVGTGDGYTF. Based on the CDR3 plus reference TRBV9 and TRBJ1-2, the full variable domain is DSGVTQTPKHLITATGQRVTLRCSPRSGDLSVYWYQQSLDQGLQFLIQYYNGEERAKGNILERFSAQQFPDLHSELNLSSLELGDSALYFCASSQVGTGDGYTFGSGTRLTVV.

The chain joins TRBV7-9 to TRBJ2-3, with D possibly matching TRBD2 (6 bases). Trimming took off 2 bases at V and 0 bases at J, with 21 bases between the two ends. CDR1 and CDR2 from the germline V gene are SEHNR and FQNEAQ (reference sequence). The CDR3 has 19 amino acids. The CDR3 is CASSLLVLSTGTSTDTQYF. In DNA, the CDR3 is TGTGCCAGCAGCTTATTAGTCCTCAGTACGGGGACTAGCACAGATACGCAGTATTTT. The whole variable domain, remainder taken from reference TRBV7-9 and TRBJ2-3, is DTGVSQNPRHKITKRGQNVTFRCDPISEHNRLYWYRQTLGQGPEFLTYFQNEAQLEKSRLLSDRFSAERPKGSFSTLEIQRTEQGDSAMYLCASSLLVLSTGTSTDTQYFGPGTRLTVL.

The chain combines TRBV7-9 with TRBJ1-4; D not certain. Between the trimmed V and J ends, which lost 5 bases and 8 bases, there was a span of 9 bases. Germline V gives CDR1 SEHNR, CDR2 FQNEAQ (reference sequence). The CDR3 extends over 12 amino acids. The CDR3 bases are TGTGCCAGCAGCCGGTCCCCGGAAAAACTGTTTTTT. This codes for CASSRSPEKLFF.

This chain links TRBV6-6 with TRBJ2-7; 10 bases line up with TRBD1. J gave up 7 bases and V 4 bases, and 7 bases lay outside the gene matches. CDR1 and CDR2 from the germline V gene are MNHNY and SVGAGI (reference sequence). The CDR3 consists of 14 residues. The CDR3 DNA reads TGTGCCAGCAGTTCGGACAGGGGGAAATTGGAGCAGTACTTC. Its translation is CASSSDRGKLEQYF.

This clone has more than one count but fewer than ten. The chain couples TRBV11-1 to TRBJ2-6, with D perhaps being TRBD1 or TRBD2 (5 bases each). V was clipped by 6 bases and J by 4 bases, with 13 bases between them. Germline V gene sequence: CDR1 SGHAT, CDR2 FQDESV (reference sequence). The CDR3 length is 15 residues. In nucleotides, the CDR3 is TGTGCCAGCAGGTCAGAGGGGCTAGGGGCCAACGTCCTGACTTTC. Translation gives CASRSEGLGANVLTF.